This TCR beta chain is drawn from a study of cytomegalovirus exposure and HLA in healthy donors. V was pared by 1 base and J by 9 bases, with 5 bases of the junction left unmatched. Per the germline V gene, CDR1 is LNHNV and CDR2 is YYDKDF (reference sequence). The CDR3 covers 15 residues. The PCR used 60 Vbeta and 13 Jbeta primers. Sequenced by immunoSEQ multiplex PCR; TCRdb stores in-frame clones only, minus some. The data hold 110,000 to 150,000 clones, with almost 80% observed a single time. V gene TRBV15 combines with J gene TRBJ1-4; 10 bases line up with TRBD1. The sequencing input was PBMCs. This clonotype was obtained from a man between 18 and 35 years old in good health and CMV-seronegative. The CDR3 DNA reads TGTGCCACCAGCAGAGGGGACAGGGGAAATCAAAAACTGTTTTTT. Its translation is CATSRGDRGNQKLFF.